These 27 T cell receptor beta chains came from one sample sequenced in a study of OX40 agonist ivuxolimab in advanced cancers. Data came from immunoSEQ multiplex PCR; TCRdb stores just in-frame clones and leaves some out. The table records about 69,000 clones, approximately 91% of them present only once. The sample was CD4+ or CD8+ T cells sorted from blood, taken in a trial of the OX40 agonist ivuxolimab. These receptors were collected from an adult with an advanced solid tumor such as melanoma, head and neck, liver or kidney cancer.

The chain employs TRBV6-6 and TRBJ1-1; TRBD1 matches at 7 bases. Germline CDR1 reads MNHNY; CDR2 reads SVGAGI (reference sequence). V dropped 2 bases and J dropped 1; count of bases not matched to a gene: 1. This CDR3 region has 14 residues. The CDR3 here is CASSYEGANTEAFF. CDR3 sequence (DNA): TGTGCCAGCAGTTACGAGGGGGCGAACACTGAAGCTTTCTTT.

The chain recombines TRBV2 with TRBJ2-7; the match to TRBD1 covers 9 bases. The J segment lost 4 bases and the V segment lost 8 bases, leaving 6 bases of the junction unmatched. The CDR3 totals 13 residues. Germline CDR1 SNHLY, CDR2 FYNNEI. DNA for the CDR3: TGTGCCAGCCAGGGACAGGGCTATTACGAGCAGTACTTC. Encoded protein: CASQGQGYYEQYF. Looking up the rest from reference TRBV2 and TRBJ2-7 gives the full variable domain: EPEVTQTPSHQVTQMGQEVILRCVPISNHLYFYWYRQILGQKVEFLVSFYNNEISEKSEIFDDQFSVERPDGSNFTLKIRSTKLEDSAMYFCASQGQGYYEQYFGPGTRLTVT.

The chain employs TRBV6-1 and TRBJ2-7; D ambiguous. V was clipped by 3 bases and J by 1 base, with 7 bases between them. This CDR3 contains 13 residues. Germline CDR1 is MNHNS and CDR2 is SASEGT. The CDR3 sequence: CASSDGPSYEQYF. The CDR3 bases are TGTGCCAGCAGTGATGGCCCTTCCTACGAGCAGTACTTC.

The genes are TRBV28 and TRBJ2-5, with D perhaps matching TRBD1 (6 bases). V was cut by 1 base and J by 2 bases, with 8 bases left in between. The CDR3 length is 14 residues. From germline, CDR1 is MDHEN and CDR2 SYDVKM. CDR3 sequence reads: CASSLFRGQETQYF. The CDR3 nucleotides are TGTGCCAGCAGTTTATTCAGGGGACAAGAGACCCAGTACTTC.

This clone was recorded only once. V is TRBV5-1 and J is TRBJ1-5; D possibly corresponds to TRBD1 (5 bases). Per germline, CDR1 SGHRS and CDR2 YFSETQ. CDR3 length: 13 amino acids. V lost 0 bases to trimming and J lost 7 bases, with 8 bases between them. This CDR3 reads CASSLDWGQPQHF. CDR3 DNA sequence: TGCGCCAGCAGCTTGGATTGGGGCCAGCCCCAGCATTTT. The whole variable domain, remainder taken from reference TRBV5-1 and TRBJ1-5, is KAGVTQTPRYLIKTRGQQVTLSCSPISGHRSVSWYQQTPGQGLQFLFEYFSETQRNKGNFPGRFSGRQFSNSRSEMNVSTLELGDSALYLCASSLDWGQPQHFGDGTRLSIL.

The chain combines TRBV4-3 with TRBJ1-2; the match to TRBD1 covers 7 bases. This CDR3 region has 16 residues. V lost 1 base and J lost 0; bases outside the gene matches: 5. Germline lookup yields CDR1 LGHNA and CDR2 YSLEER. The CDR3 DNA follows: TGCGCCAGCAGCCAAGGGAGAACAGGGGCTAACTATGGCTACACCTTC. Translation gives CASSQGRTGANYGYTF.

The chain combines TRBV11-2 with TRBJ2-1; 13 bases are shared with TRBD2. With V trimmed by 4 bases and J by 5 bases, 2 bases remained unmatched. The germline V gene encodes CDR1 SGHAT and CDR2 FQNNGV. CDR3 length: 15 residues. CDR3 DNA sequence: TGTGCCAGCAGCTCAGGGACTAGCGGGAACAATGAGCAGTTCTTC. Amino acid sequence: CASSSGTSGNNEQFF.

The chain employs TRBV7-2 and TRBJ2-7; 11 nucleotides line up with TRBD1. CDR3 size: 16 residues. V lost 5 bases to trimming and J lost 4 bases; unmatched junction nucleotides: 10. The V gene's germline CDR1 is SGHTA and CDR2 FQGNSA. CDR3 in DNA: TGTGCCAGCAGCCTTTCGGCCGGGACAGGGGGATACGAGCAGTACTTC. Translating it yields CASSLSAGTGGYEQYF.

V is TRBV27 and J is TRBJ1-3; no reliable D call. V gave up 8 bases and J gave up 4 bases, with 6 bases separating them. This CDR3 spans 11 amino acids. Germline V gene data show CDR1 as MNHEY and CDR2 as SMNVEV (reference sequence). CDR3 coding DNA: TGTGCCAGCGCCTCGGGAAACACCATATATTTT. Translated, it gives CASASGNTIYF.

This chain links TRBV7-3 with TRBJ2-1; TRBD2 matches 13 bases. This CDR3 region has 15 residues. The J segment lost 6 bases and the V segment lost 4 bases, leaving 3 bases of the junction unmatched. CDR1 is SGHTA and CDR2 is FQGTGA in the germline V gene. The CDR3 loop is CASSSGTSGTNEQFF. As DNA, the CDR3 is TGTGCCAGCAGCTCCGGGACTAGCGGGACCAATGAGCAGTTCTTC.

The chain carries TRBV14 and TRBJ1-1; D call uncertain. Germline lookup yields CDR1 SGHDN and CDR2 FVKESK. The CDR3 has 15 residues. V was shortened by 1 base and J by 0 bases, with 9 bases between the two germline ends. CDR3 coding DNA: TGTGCCAGCAGCCAAGGTGAAGCCATGAACACTGAAGCTTTCTTT. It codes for CASSQGEAMNTEAFF.

The DNA for the CDR3 is TGTGCCAGCAGCTTGGGACTACCTGAGGCCCAGTACTTC. Amino acid sequence: CASSLGLPEAQYF. This chain links TRBV13 with TRBJ2-5; 7 bases are a match to TRBD2. V dropped 3 bases and J dropped 9; count of bases not matched to a gene: 7. The CDR3 has 13 amino acids. Germline-derived CDR1 and CDR2 are PRHDT and FYEKMQ (reference sequence). Complete variable domain (other parts from reference TRBV13 and TRBJ2-5): AAGVIQSPRHLIKEKRETATLKCYPIPRHDTVYWYQQGPGQDPQFLISFYEKMQSDKGSIPDRFSAQQFSDYHSELNMSSLELGDSALYFCASSLGLPEAQYFGPGTRLLVL.

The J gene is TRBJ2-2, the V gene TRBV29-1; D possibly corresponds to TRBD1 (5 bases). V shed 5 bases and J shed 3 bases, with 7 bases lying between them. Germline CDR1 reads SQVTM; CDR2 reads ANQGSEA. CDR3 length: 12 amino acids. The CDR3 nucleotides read TGCAGCGTTCCAGGGTACACCGGGGAGCTGTTTTTT. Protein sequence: CSVPGYTGELFF.

Written as DNA, the CDR3 is TGTGCCAGCAGTGACCGGACAGGGGCCGAGCAGTACTTC. This gives the protein CASSDRTGAEQYF. The chain combines TRBV28 with TRBJ2-7; TRBD1 matches 9 bases. Trimming cost V 5 bases and J 6 bases; bases outside gene matches: 5. The CDR3 spans 13 residues. CDR1 is MDHEN, CDR2 SYDVKM, per germline.

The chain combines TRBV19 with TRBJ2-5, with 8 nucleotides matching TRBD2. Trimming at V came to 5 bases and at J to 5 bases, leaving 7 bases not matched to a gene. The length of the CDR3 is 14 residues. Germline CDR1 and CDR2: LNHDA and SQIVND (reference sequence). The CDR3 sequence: CASSAGGSLETQYF. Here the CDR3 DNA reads TGTGCCAGTAGTGCGGGAGGATCTCTGGAGACCCAGTACTTC.

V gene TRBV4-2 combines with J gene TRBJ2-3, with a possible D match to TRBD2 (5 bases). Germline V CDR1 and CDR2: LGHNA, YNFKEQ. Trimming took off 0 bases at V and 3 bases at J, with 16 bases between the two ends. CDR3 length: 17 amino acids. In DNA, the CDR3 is TGTGCCAGCAGCCAAGACACTTGGGGAGTCCGGACAGATACGCAGTATTTT. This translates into CASSQDTWGVRTDTQYF.

CDR3 residues: CASSAPSPLEMNTEAFF. In nucleotides, the CDR3 is TGTGCCAGCAGTGCCCCTTCCCCACTGGAGATGAACACTGAAGCTTTCTTT. The chain recombines TRBV25-1 with TRBJ1-1, with D unclear. Germline V gene data show CDR1 as MGHDK and CDR2 as SYGVNS. The CDR3 loop spans 17 amino acids. The V gene lost 4 bases and the J gene lost 0 bases, with 18 bases spanning the gap.

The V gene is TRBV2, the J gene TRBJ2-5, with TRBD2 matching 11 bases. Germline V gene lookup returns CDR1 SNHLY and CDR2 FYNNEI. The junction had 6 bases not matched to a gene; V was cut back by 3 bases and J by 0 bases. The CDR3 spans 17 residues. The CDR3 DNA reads TGTGCCAGCAGTGACCCACTAGCGGGAGTGAACCAAGAGACCCAGTACTTC. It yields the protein CASSDPLAGVNQETQYF.

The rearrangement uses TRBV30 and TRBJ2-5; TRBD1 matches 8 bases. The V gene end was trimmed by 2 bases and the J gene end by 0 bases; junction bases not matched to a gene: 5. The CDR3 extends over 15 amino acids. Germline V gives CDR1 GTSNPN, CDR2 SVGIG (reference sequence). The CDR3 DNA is TGTGCCTGGAGTACGACAGGGGAGTACCAAGAGACCCAGTACTTC. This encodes CAWSTTGEYQETQYF.

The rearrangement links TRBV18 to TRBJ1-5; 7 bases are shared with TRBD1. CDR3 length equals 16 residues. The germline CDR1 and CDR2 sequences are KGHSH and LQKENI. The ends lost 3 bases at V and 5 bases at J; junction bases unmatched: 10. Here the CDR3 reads CASSPPQGGLDQPQHF. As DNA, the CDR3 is TGTGCCAGCTCACCGCCCCAAGGGGGCCTGGATCAGCCCCAGCATTTT.

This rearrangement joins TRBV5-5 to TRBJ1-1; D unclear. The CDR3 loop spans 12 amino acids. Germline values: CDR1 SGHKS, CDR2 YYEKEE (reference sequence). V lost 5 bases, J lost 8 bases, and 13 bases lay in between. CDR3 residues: CASRGGQAEAFF. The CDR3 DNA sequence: TGTGCCAGCAGGGGAGGTCAGGCCGAAGCTTTCTTT.

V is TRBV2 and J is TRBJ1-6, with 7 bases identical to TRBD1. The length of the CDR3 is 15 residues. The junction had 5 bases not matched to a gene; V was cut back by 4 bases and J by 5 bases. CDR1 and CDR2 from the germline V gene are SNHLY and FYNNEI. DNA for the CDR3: TGTGCCAGCAGTGGGACAGGTTTGGATAATTCACCCCTCCACTTT. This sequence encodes CASSGTGLDNSPLHF.

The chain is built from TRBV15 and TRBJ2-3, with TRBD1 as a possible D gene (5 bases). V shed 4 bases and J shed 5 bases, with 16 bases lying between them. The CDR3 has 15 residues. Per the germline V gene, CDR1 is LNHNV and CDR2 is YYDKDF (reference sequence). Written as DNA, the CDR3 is TGTGCCACCAGCAAACGCAGGGTTTCGGGAGATACGCAGTATTTT. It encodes CATSKRRVSGDTQYF.

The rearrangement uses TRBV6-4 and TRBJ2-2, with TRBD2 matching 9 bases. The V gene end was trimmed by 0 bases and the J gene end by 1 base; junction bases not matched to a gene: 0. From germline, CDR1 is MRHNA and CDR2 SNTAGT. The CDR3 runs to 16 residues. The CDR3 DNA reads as TGTGCCAGCAGTGACTCACTAGCGGGGAACACCGGGGAGCTGTTTTTT. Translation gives CASSDSLAGNTGELFF.

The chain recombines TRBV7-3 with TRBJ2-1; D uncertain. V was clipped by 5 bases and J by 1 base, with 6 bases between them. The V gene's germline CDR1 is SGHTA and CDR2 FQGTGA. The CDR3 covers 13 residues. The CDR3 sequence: CASSLSSYNEQFF. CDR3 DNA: TGTGCCAGCAGCCTTTCTTCCTACAATGAGCAGTTCTTC.

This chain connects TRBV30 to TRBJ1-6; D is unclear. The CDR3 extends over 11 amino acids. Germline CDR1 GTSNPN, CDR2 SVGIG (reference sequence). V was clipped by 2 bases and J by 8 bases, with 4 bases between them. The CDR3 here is CAWSPDSPLHF. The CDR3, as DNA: TGTGCCTGGAGTCCCGATTCACCCCTCCACTTT.

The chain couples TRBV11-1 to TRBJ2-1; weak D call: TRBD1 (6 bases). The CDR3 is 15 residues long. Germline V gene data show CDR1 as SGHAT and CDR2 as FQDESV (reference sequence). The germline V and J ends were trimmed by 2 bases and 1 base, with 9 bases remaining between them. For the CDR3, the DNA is TGTGCCAGCAGCTTAATAGGACAGTCCTACAATGAGCAGTTCTTC. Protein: CASSLIGQSYNEQFF.